This T cell receptor beta chain originates from a study of blood T cell repertoires in COVID-19 (dated by TCRdb to 2019 to 2021). For the study in its entirety: Samples covering the acute and convalescent phases of COVID-19 were provided by collaborators in the United States, Italy and Spain. The repertoires were released in a freely available public database meant as a resource for research on the immune response to SARS-CoV-2. Where available, HLA class I and class II types were obtained from metadata supplied by the sample provider rather than from assay-based typing. The samples were drawn from the first 160 participants of the ongoing ImmuneRACE study and from under 1,500 subjects provided by 6 global collaborators. A de-identified subject ID, COVID-19 status, age in years and sex were almost always included in the sample metadata. Subjects who had been exposed to COVID-19, were actively infected with it, or had recovered from it provided the deeply sampled blood TCRbeta repertoires that made up the dataset. The prospective study material was composed of cDNA or gDNA derived from T cells, B-cell-depleted T cells, or PBMCs.

The collaborating institutions used their own protocols to collect whole blood in K2EDTA tubes. For TCRbeta analysis, collaborators shipped samples as frozen whole blood, isolated PBMCs, or DNA extracted from either of those sample types. Paper-wide results and their limitations: The amount of clinical and demographic metadata varied by source and participant and was provided uncurated.

The immunoSEQ Assay, a bias-controlled multiplex PCR, was used to amplify TCRbeta CDR3 regions from genomic DNA. Turning to the authors' computational methods: Within the assay, amplification of reference gene primers was used to estimate how many nucleated cells each sample contained. Sequence reads were collapsed and filtered to measure the absolute abundance of every unique TCRbeta CDR3 rearrangement. For each sample, productive Simpson clonality was calculated as the square root of Simpson's diversity index over productive rearrangements. TCRdb holds this immuneACCESS table with in-frame rearrangements only. Some clones are missing; in checked studies, unresolved V genes explain under half, and the rest has no known cause. For V, J and clone size, that table is used; D and trimming come from the DNA. The sample table contains about 170,000 clones; only one count was recorded for 85% of them. About 3% of the sample belongs to the ten largest clones.

Remarks on this clone: The antigen this receptor binds is unknown. One base away there is no much larger clone; base qualities are not given.

V loses 5 bases of germline sequence and J loses 3 bases, and the interval between the two ends is 11 bases. The germline V gene encodes CDR1 GTSNPN and CDR2 SVGIG (reference sequence). Including cysteine and phenylalanine, the CDR3 has 13 amino acids. Only the CDR3 DNA stays, 39 bases, in frame from base 1. The receptor was derived from a human donor with acute or convalescent COVID-19. The donor label of this sample is uncertain. Input material: peripheral blood. Recombination joined TRBV30 with TRBJ1-5; the D gene is perhaps TRBD1, on 5 matching bases. At the DNA level, the sequence is TGTGCCTGGGGTTTAGGGGTCAATCAGCCCCAGCATTTT. This encodes CAWGLGVNQPQHF.